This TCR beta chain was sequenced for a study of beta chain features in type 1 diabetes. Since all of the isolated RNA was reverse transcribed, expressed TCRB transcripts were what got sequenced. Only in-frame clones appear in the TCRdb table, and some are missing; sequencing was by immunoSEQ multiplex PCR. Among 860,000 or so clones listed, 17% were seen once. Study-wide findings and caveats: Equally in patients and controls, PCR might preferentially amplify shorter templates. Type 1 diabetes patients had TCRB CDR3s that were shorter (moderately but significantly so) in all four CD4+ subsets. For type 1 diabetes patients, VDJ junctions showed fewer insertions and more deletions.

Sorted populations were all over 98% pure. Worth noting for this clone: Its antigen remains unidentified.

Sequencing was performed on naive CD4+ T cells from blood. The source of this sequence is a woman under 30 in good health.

CDR3 nucleotide sequence: TGCGCCAGCAGTCTGTGGACTGAGTACGAGCAGTACTTC. Residues: CASSLWTEYEQYF. The genes are TRBV5-1 and TRBJ2-7, with D possibly TRBD2 on 5 matching bases. V lost 5 bases and J 4 bases, leaving 13 bases between the germline ends. The germline gives CDR1 SGHRS, CDR2 YFSETQ. The CDR3 covers 13 residues.